The source of this TCR beta chain is a study of CD8+CD57+ T cells in acquired aplastic anemia. Patients chosen for sequencing had CD8+CD57+ cells that had expanded, as shown by flow cytometry. Germline CDR1 reads SGHKS; CDR2 reads YYEKEE (reference sequence). The CDR3 covers 15 residues. Trimming cost V 0 bases and J 3 bases, with 9 bases left between them. Researchers used genomic DNA as the template to profile TCR beta VDJ and CDR3. One entry per CDR3 protein results from TCRdb running MiXCR on the reads. Altogether some 180,000 distinct CDR3 sequences are present, about 60% being singletons, with the ten largest covering about 39%.

Sequenced material: sorted CD4+, CD8+, or CD8+CD57+ T cells (not recorded which) from PBMCs. The chain recombines TRBV5-5 with TRBJ2-2; D uncertain. The source of this sequence is a human donor with aplastic anemia. DNA for the CDR3: TGTGCCAGCAGCTTGGTGGCAGTTGACACCGGGGAGCTGTTTTTT. Protein: CASSLVAVDTGELFF.